Below, one T cell receptor beta chain is given with its context. Profiled with immunoSEQ multiplex PCR; TCRdb holds only in-frame clones, not every one. There are about 180,000 clones in the sample; approximately 78% occur only once, and around 11% lies in the top ten. The data were obtained in a study of blood T cell repertoires in COVID-19. CDR3 size: 14 residues. Germline CDR1 is SGHRS and CDR2 is YFSETQ. With 4 bases clipped from V and 5 bases from J, the junction kept 6 bases outside the gene matches. This receptor was obtained from a woman older than 75 with COVID-19, enrolled during active disease. Sequencing was done on a sample of peripheral blood. J is TRBJ1-2 and V is TRBV5-1; 9 bases line up with TRBD1. The CDR3 sequence: CASSAGQGLYGYTF. In DNA form, the CDR3 reads TGCGCCAGCAGCGCGGGACAGGGTTTGTATGGCTACACCTTC.